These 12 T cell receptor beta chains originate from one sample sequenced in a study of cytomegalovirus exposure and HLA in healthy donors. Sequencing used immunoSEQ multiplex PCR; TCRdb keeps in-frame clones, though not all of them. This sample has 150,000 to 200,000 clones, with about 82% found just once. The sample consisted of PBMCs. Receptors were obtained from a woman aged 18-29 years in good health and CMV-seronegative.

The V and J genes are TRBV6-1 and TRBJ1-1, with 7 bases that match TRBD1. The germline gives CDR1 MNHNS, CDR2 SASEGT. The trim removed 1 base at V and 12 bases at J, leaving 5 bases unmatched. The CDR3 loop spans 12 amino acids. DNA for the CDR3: TGTGCCAGCAGTGAAGGAGGGGGCGTTACTTTCTTT. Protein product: CASSEGGGVTFF.

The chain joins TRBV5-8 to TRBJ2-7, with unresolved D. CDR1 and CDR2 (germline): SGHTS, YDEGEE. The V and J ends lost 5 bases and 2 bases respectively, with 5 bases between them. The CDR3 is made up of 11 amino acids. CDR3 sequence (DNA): TGTGCCAGCAGTTCAACCTACGAGCAGTACTTC. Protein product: CASSSTYEQYF.

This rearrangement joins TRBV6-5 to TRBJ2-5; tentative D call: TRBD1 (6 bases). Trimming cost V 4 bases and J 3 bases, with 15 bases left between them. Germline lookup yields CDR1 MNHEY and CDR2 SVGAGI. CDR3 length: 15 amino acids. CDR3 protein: CASSSRTDSEETQYF. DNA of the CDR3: TGTGCCAGCAGTTCACGAACGGACAGCGAAGAGACCCAGTACTTC.

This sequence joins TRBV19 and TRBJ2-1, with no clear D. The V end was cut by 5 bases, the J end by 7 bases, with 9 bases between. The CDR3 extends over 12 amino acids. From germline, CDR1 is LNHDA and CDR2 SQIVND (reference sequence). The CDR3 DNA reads TGTGCCAGTAGTCCTCAGAAAAATGAGCAGTTCTTC. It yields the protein CASSPQKNEQFF.

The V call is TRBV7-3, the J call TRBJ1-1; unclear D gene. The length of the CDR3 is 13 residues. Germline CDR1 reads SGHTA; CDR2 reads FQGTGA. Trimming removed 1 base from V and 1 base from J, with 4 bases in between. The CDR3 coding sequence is TGTGCCAGCAGCTTAATGCGGAACACTGAAGCTTTCTTT. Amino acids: CASSLMRNTEAFF.

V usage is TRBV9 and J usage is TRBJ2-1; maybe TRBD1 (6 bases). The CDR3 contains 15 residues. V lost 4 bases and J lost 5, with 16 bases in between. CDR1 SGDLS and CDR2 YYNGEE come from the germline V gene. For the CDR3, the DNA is TGTGCCAGCAGCCTGGGACACTACCCTAACAATGAGCAGTTCTTC. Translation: CASSLGHYPNNEQFF.

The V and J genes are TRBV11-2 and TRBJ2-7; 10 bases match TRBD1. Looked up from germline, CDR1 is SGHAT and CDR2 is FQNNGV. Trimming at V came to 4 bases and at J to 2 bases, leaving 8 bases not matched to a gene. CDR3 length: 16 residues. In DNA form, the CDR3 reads TGTGCCAGCAGCTCCTTGAAAGGGACAGGGGCCTACGAGCAGTACTTC. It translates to CASSSLKGTGAYEQYF. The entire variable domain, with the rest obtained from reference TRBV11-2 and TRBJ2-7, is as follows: EAGVAQSPRYKIIEKRQSVAFWCNPISGHATLYWYQQILGQGPKLLIQFQNNGVVDDSQLPKDRFSAERLKGVDSTLKIQPAKLEDSAVYLCASSSLKGTGAYEQYFGPGTRLTVT.

CDR3 in amino acids: CASSGWQGDVEAFF. Here the CDR3 DNA reads TGCGCCAGCAGCGGCTGGCAGGGGGACGTTGAAGCTTTCTTT. This rearrangement joins TRBV4-1 to TRBJ1-1, with 7 bases identical to TRBD1. The CDR3 is 14 amino acids. Germline CDR1 is MGHRA and CDR2 is YSYEKL. V shed 5 bases and J 7 bases; nucleotides not matched to a gene: 10.

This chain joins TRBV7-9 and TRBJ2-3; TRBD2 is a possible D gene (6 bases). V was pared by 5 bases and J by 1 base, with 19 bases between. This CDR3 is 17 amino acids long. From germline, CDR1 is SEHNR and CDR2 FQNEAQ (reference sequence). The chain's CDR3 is CASSPLNDGTRTDTQYF. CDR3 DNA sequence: TGTGCCAGCAGCCCCCTAAACGACGGGACTCGCACAGATACGCAGTATTTT.

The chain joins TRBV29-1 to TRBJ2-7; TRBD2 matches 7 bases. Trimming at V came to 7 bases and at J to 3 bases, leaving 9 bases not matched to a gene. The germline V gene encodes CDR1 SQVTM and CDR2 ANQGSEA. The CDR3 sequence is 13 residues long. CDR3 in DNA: TGCAGCGCGGATTCCGGGGAGGGCTACGAGCAGTACTTC. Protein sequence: CSADSGEGYEQYF.

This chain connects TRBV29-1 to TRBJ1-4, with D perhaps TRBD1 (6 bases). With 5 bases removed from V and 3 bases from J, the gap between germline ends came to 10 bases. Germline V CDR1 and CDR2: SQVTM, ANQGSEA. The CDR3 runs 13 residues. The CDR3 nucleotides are TGCAGCGTTCGGGGGGGCTCTAATGAAAAACTGTTTTTT. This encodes CSVRGGSNEKLFF.

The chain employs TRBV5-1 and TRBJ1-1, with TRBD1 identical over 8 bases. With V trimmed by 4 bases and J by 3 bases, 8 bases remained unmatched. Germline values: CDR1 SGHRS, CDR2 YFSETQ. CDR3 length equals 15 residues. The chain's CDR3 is CASSGNAGGDTEAFF. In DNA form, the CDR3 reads TGCGCCAGCAGCGGGAACGCAGGGGGCGACACTGAAGCTTTCTTT.